This TCR beta chain was captured by sequencing in a study of Ad26.COV2.S vaccination and SARS-CoV-2 variants. Study context: The donor participated in the COV1001 trial, in its Ad26.COV2.S arm. The vaccine Ad26.COV2.S was put into the muscle once, or twice with 56 days between.

Findings of the study overall: TCR breadth and depth estimates may have understated total T cell responses. Reported findings describe substantial breadth in spike-specific CD8+ and CD4+ T cell responses following vaccination.

Treatment of the sample: approximately 18 received Ad26.COV2.S at low or high dose, single or two shots; roughly five received placebo; per-sample allocation not given. Sampling took place 63 days after the first vaccine or placebo injection. With regard to this clone: Its target is not known.

Data came from immunoSEQ multiplex PCR; TCRdb stores just in-frame clones and leaves some out. The table shows about 350,000 clones, with around 87% occurring only once. The CDR3 is 12 residues long. V shed 0 bases and J shed 5 bases, with 4 bases lying between them. Germline CDR1 SGDLS, CDR2 YYNGEE. The starting material was peripheral blood, obtained in a trial of Ad26.COV2.S vaccine versus placebo. The chain links TRBV9 to TRBJ2-3; D unclear. The sequence was obtained from a person aged 18-60 years who received the Ad26.COV2.S COVID-19 vaccine or a placebo. This CDR3 is CASSVDEDTQYF. The CDR3, as DNA: TGTGCCAGCAGCGTAGACGAAGATACGCAGTATTTT.